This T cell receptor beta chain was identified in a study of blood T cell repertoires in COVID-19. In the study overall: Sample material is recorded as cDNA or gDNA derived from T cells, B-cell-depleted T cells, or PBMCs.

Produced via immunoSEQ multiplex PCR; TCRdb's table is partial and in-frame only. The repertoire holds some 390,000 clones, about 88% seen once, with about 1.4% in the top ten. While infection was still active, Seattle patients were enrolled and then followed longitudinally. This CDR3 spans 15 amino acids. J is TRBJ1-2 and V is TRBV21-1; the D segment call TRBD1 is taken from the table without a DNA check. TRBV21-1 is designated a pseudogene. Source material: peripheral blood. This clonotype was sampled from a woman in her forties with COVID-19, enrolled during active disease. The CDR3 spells CASSKEPGPGEGYTF. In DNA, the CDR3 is TGTGCCAGCAGCAAAGAGCCAGGGCCTGGAGAAGGCTACACCTTC.